Reported below is one T cell receptor beta chain. These data are taken from a study of blood T cells in healthy people across ages. The use of a sample-barcoded 5' primer and a J-beta primer mix characterized a second PCR of roughly 6 to 11 cycles. Individual samples furnished no less than 2.5 million CDR3-containing paired-end reads apiece. In TCRdb, the 5' RACE reads were re-called with MiXCR into one record per CDR3 protein. The sample contains around 800,000 distinct CDR3 sequences, 40% to 50% of which appear only once. Trimming took off 1 base at V and 2 bases at J, with 12 bases between the two ends. The CDR3 is made up of 16 amino acids. Looked up from germline, CDR1 is LGHDT and CDR2 is YNNKEL (reference sequence).

The origin of this receptor is a man between 60 and 70 years old in good health. The chain links TRBV3-1 to TRBJ2-4; D remains ambiguous. Sequenced: blood. CDR3 DNA: TGTGCCAGCAGCCAAGGCCTAGGGTCCACCAAAAACATTCAGTACTTC. Encoded protein: CASSQGLGSTKNIQYF.